The 21 T cell receptor beta chains in this list originate from one sample, sequenced in a study of T-cell memory formation after mild COVID-19. TCRdb called the 5' RACE reads again in MiXCR, with one record for every CDR3 protein. The sample consists of about 450,000 distinct CDR3 sequences, 23% of them appearing once. Sequencing was performed on PBMCs or a T cell subset sorted from them (not recorded which). These receptors all come from an adult woman who had mild COVID-19 (a few samples of this study predate the infection). Cell type and time point are not known.

This clonotype was observed a few times. At one boundary the junction diverges from the germline segment, which might be a read error. This CDR3 reads CASSPGRGPGELFF. The CDR3 coding sequence is TGTGCTAGCAGCCCCGGTAGGGGGCCCGGGGAGCTGTTTTTT. The chain is built from TRBV7-7 and TRBJ2-2; 7 nucleotides line up with TRBD1. This CDR3 contains 14 residues. CDR1 SSHAT and CDR2 FNYEAQ come from the germline V gene (reference sequence).

This chain connects TRBV6-1 to TRBJ2-1; the D is unclear. Trimming left V 1 base short and J 13 bases short, with 8 bases between. CDR1 is MNHNS, CDR2 SASEGT, per germline. The CDR3 sequence is 11 residues long. CDR3 sequence: CASSEGSFQFF. CDR3 nucleotide sequence: TGTGCCAGCAGTGAAGGATCCTTCCAGTTCTTC.

The chain carries TRBV5-6 and TRBJ2-1, with a weak D call TRBD1 (6 bases). V was pared by 9 bases and J by 8 bases, with 12 bases between. The CDR3 spans 11 residues. CDR1 and CDR2 (germline): SGHDT, YYEEEE. CDR3 DNA sequence: TGTGCCACCTCCAGGGGAGATGAGCAGTTCTTC. Translation: CATSRGDEQFF.

The rearrangement links TRBV20-1 to TRBJ2-1, with a weak D call TRBD2 (6 bases). Germline CDR1 is DFQATT and CDR2 is SNEGSKA (reference sequence). The CDR3 covers 16 residues. Trimming stripped 5 bases from V and 7 bases from J, with 24 bases between. The CDR3 region is CSAHRGTGRWGNEQFF. The CDR3, as DNA: TGCAGTGCTCATCGGGGGACGGGACGCTGGGGGAATGAGCAGTTCTTC.

The chain combines TRBV5-1 with TRBJ2-7, with 10 positions matching TRBD2. This CDR3 is 16 amino acids long. V was clipped by 5 bases and J by 1 base; unmatched bases: 9. Per the germline V gene, CDR1 is SGHRS and CDR2 is YFSETQ. CDR3 sequence: CASRPTAGGLSYEQYF. The CDR3 nucleotides are TGCGCCAGCAGGCCGACAGCGGGGGGGCTTTCCTACGAGCAGTACTTC.

The V gene is TRBV7-3, the J gene TRBJ2-2; D call uncertain. The V end lost 1 base, the J end lost 6 bases, and 3 bases lay between the germline ends. This CDR3 is built from 12 residues. Germline V lookup: CDR1 SGHTA, CDR2 FQGTGA. The CDR3 nucleotides are TGTGCCAGCAGCTTAAACCCCGGGGAGCTGTTTTTT. It translates to CASSLNPGELFF.

This clonotype was seen only a few times. The genes are TRBV7-9 and TRBJ2-5; 8 nucleotides align to TRBD2. Germline CDR1 reads SEHNR; CDR2 reads FQNEAQ (reference sequence). This CDR3 region has 13 residues. J gave up 4 bases and V 4 bases, and 2 bases lay outside the gene matches. The CDR3 sequence is CASSSSGLETQYF. The CDR3 coding sequence is TGTGCCAGCAGCTCTAGCGGGTTAGAGACCCAGTACTTC.

Details on this clonotype: A junction boundary mismatches the germline segment, possibly from a read error. The chain is built from TRBV20-1 and TRBJ2-1; TRBD2 is a possible D gene (5 bases). This CDR3 spans 15 amino acids. In germline, CDR1 is DFQATT, CDR2 SNEGSKA (reference sequence). CDR3 sequence reads: CSASPLEGSYTEQFF. The CDR3 region has the DNA TGCAGTGCTAGCCCTCTAGAGGGCTCCTACACTGAGCAGTTCTTC.

There are a few counts of this clonotype. The chain joins TRBV7-6 to TRBJ1-1, with a possible D match to TRBD1 (5 bases). This CDR3 is built from 16 residues. Deletions cut 4 bases from V and 2 bases from J, with 17 bases between. The germline CDR1 and CDR2 sequences are SGHVS and FNYEAQ. CDR3 nucleotides: TGTGCCAGCAGCTCAAACCCTGTCCGGGGCAACACTGAAGCTTTCTTT. Its translation is CASSSNPVRGNTEAFF.

The chain employs TRBV29-1 and TRBJ2-1; D is perhaps TRBD1 (5 bases). Germline V lookup: CDR1 SQVTM, CDR2 ANQGSEA. V lost 8 bases and J lost 4, with 21 bases in between. The CDR3 length is 15 residues. This chain's CDR3 is CSPQVLGPGYNEQFF. CDR3 DNA sequence: TGCAGCCCACAGGTCCTGGGGCCCGGGTACAATGAGCAGTTCTTC.

This clonotype turned up a few times. DNA for the CDR3: TGTGCTAGTGTCGAGGGTGGCAATGAGCAGTTCTTC. Translated: CASVEGGNEQFF. J is TRBJ2-1 and V is TRBV12-5; D perhaps matches TRBD2 (5 bases). This CDR3 is 12 amino acids long. V lost 7 bases, J lost 6 bases, and 10 bases lay in between. Germline V gives CDR1 LGHNT, CDR2 FRNRAP.

This clonotype occurred a few times. V gene TRBV4-3 combines with J gene TRBJ1-6; no reliable D call. The V end lost 0 bases, the J end lost 7 bases, and 10 bases lay between the germline ends. Germline CDR1 is LGHNA and CDR2 is YSLEER. This CDR3 has 15 residues. The CDR3 bases are TGCGCCAGCAGCCAAGATCTCGCCGCAAATTCACCCCTCCACTTT. This sequence encodes CASSQDLAANSPLHF.

Regarding this clonotype: A read error is likely, as this CDR3 ends without the conserved phenylalanine or tryptophan. The chain carries TRBV9 and TRBJ2-7; D unclear. The CDR3 spans 14 residues. Germline lookup yields CDR1 SGDLS and CDR2 YYNGEE. CDR3: CASSVGTYSHEQYL. CDR3 DNA: TGTGCCAGCAGCGTAGGCACCTACTCCCACGAGCAGTACTTA.

This clonotype has just a few counts. V and J are TRBV5-1 and TRBJ2-5; 7 bases are a match to TRBD1. This CDR3 spans 15 amino acids. V shed 4 bases, J shed 2 bases, and the junction held 8 bases outside the gene matches. Germline assignment: CDR1 SGHRS and CDR2 YFSETQ. This CDR3 reads CASSPTTTGQETQYF. The CDR3 DNA reads TGCGCCAGCAGCCCGACTACGACAGGGCAAGAGACCCAGTACTTC.

This clonotype was seen more than once but under ten times. The chain uses TRBV12-3 or TRBV12-4 and TRBJ1-2, with D perhaps TRBD1 (6 bases). The length of the CDR3 is 13 residues. The germline V and J ends were trimmed by 6 bases and 8 bases, with 16 bases remaining between them. The CDR3 here is CASSLTGYGGYTF. The CDR3 region has the DNA TGTGCCAGCAGCCTTACAGGGTATGGAGGCTACACCTTC.

The V and J genes are TRBV5-1 and TRBJ2-1, with D perhaps TRBD2 (5 bases). CDR3 length: 15 residues. V lost 1 base to trimming and J lost 2 bases, with 10 bases between them. Germline CDR1 and CDR2: SGHRS and YFSETQ. CDR3 sequence reads: CASSLLSVAYNEQFF. The CDR3 nucleotides read TGCGCCAGCAGCTTGCTTAGCGTTGCCTACAATGAGCAGTTCTTC.

This clonotype was picked up many times. This chain connects TRBV12-3 or TRBV12-4 to TRBJ1-1, with a weak D call TRBD1 (5 bases). V lost 5 bases to trimming and J lost 0 bases, with 10 bases between them. The CDR3 is 14 amino acids. The CDR3 region has the DNA TGTGCCAGCAGTGCCGGGACGGTGAACACTGAAGCTTTCTTT. This encodes CASSAGTVNTEAFF.

CDR3 coding DNA: TGTGCCAGCAGACTCCTCGGACGGGGAAGCACAGATACGCAGTATTTT. As protein: CASRLLGRGSTDTQYF. The rearrangement uses TRBV6-5 and TRBJ2-3; maybe TRBD2 (5 bases). The CDR3 totals 16 residues. V shed 6 bases and J shed 0 bases, with 16 bases lying between them. CDR1 MNHEY and CDR2 SVGAGI come from the germline V gene.

This chain joins TRBV9 and TRBJ2-1; 8 bases agree with TRBD1. Losses at the gene ends were 0 bases for V and 4 bases for J; bases not matched to a gene: 3. The CDR3 spans 15 residues. CDR1 is SGDLS, CDR2 YYNGEE, per germline. The CDR3 loop reads CASSVAGQGYNEQFF. CDR3 bases: TGTGCCAGCAGCGTAGCTGGACAGGGATACAATGAGCAGTTCTTC.

This CDR3 reads CASTLRGQSSTDTQYF. DNA of the CDR3: TGCGCCAGCACCCTCCGGGGACAGAGTAGCACAGATACGCAGTATTTT. The chain combines TRBV5-1 with TRBJ2-3, with 7 positions matching TRBD1. This CDR3 contains 16 residues. Germline V gives CDR1 SGHRS, CDR2 YFSETQ. V dropped 6 bases and J dropped 0; count of bases not matched to a gene: 10.

This rearrangement joins TRBV6-1 to TRBJ2-2, with 7 positions matching TRBD1. Looked up from germline, CDR1 is MNHNS and CDR2 is SASEGT. V lost 4 bases and J lost 1; bases outside the gene matches: 3. This CDR3 has 15 amino acids. CDR3 amino acids: CASSARQGNTGELFF. CDR3 coding DNA: TGTGCCAGCAGTGCCCGACAGGGGAACACCGGGGAGCTGTTTTTT.